The clone carrying this T cell receptor beta chain was counted between two and nine times. Its target is not known. Sequenced with the Oncomine TCR Beta short-read assay was DNA taken from cultured CD4+ T cells. TCRdb analysed the PCR reads with MiXCR anew, one entry per CDR3 protein. The sample lists roughly 16,000 distinct CDR3 sequences; over 45% were seen once. Treatment described: roughly ten-day PBMC culture with coronavirus spike peptide pools or control peptides (ViraFEST assay). These data originate in a study of vaccination and CD4 T cells after COVID-19. Study overall: Stimulation of the cells used overlapping spike peptide pools from SARS-CoV-2 and from the common cold coronaviruses HCoV-NL63, HCoV-OC43 and HCoV-229E. Some control cultures received a CEFX pool, which served as the positive control. Others received an HIV-1 Nef pool or no peptide.

Study results and caveats: Median SARS-CoV-2-reactive clonotype numbers went up from approximately 21 to 40, but not significantly.

The source is a human donor who had recovered from COVID-19. The sample consisted of CD4+ T cells from blood, cultured in vitro.

The CDR3 region is CASSYDSQGYGYTF. CDR3 nucleotide sequence: TGTGCCAGCAGTTACGATAGCCAGGGGTATGGCTACACCTTC. V gene TRBV6-5 combines with J gene TRBJ1-2, with D perhaps TRBD1 (6 bases). V was cut by 2 bases and J by 5 bases, with 12 bases left in between. CDR1 and CDR2 from the germline V gene are MNHEY and SVGAGI. The CDR3 is made up of 14 amino acids.